These 12 T cell receptor beta chains were sequenced from one sample in a study of metastatic and nonmetastatic thyroid tumors. With MiXCR, TCRdb called clones anew from the PCR reads. This table has about 24,000 clones, under 15% appearing once. Every patient underwent thyroid surgery untreated. The sequenced sample was blood. The receptors were sampled from a female donor with papillary thyroid cancer or a benign thyroid nodule (not recorded which). Some clones in this sample may be carry-over from other donors' samples.

The V gene is TRBV28, the J gene TRBJ1-4, with D hard to call. The V and J ends lost 0 bases and 0 bases respectively, with 2 bases between them. The germline CDR1 and CDR2 sequences are MDHEN and SYDVKM. The CDR3 totals 14 residues. The CDR3: CASSLWTTNEKLFF. The CDR3 bases are TGTGCCAGCAGTTTATGGACAACTAATGAAAAACTGTTTTTT.

In this sample, this clone turned up many times. The chain combines TRBV24-1 with TRBJ2-1, with 10 bases that match TRBD1. Germline CDR1 KGHDR, CDR2 SFDVKD. V trimming: 4 bases; J trimming: 0 bases; junction bases outside the gene matches: 2. The CDR3 is 16 amino acids. CDR3 sequence: CATSDRDRGSYNEQFF. The CDR3 DNA follows: TGTGCCACCAGTGACCGGGACAGGGGCTCCTACAATGAGCAGTTCTTC.

This clone was observed many times. Additional DNA sequences in this sample encode the identical CDR3. V is TRBV18 and J is TRBJ1-1, with a weak D call TRBD1 (5 bases). CDR1 and CDR2 (germline): KGHSH, LQKENI. There are 15 residues in the CDR3. V gave up 5 bases and J gave up 3 bases, with 16 bases separating them. The CDR3 loop is CASSSPRGSDTEAFF. The CDR3 DNA follows: TGTGCCAGCTCATCCCCGAGGGGCAGCGACACTGAAGCTTTCTTT.

This clone was seen repeatedly, ten times or more. Given a much more abundant clone one base away, this may be a read error. The gene calls are TRBV30 and TRBJ2-7; D gene uncertain. The germline V gene encodes CDR1 GTSNPN and CDR2 SVGIG (reference sequence). The CDR3 totals 12 residues. The CDR3 bases are TGTGTCTGGAGTGTGCCAGTCTCGGAGCAGTACTTC. Translated, it gives CVWSVPVSEQYF.

The chain recombines TRBV11-2 with TRBJ1-5; no reliable D call. Trimming took off 0 bases at V and 0 bases at J, with 0 bases between the two ends. The CDR3 runs to 13 residues. Looked up from germline, CDR1 is SGHAT and CDR2 is FQNNGV. DNA of the CDR3: TGTGCCAGCAGCTTAGATAGCAATCAGCCCCAGCATTTT. Translating gives CASSLDSNQPQHF.

By sample fraction, this clone is medium-sized. This chain joins TRBV6-1 and TRBJ2-1, with D maybe TRBD2 (5 bases). The germline V gene has CDR1 MNHNS and CDR2 SASEGT. Between the trimmed V and J ends, which lost 5 bases and 5 bases, there was a span of 13 bases. This CDR3 is 14 amino acids long. The CDR3 protein is CASSPTGTHNEQFF. CDR3 coding DNA: TGTGCCAGCAGTCCCACGGGAACCCACAATGAGCAGTTCTTC.

The sample holds many counts of this clone. CDR3 protein: CASSGGLAERGGHTDTQYF. CDR3 in DNA: TGTGCCAGCAGTGGGGGACTAGCGGAGCGGGGGGGGCACACAGATACGCAGTATTTT. This chain links TRBV28 with TRBJ2-3; TRBD2 matches 11 bases. Germline trimming cut 5 bases from V and 2 bases from J; bases unmatched to any gene: 15. The CDR3 is 19 residues long. The germline V gene encodes CDR1 MDHEN and CDR2 SYDVKM. The whole variable domain, filled in from reference TRBV28 and TRBJ2-3, reads DVKVTQSSRYLVKRTGEKVFLECVQDMDHENMFWYRQDPGLGLRLIYFSYDVKMKEKGDIPEGYSVSREKKERFSLILESASTNQTSMYLCASSGGLAERGGHTDTQYFGPGTRLTVL.

By share, this clone ranks as medium-sized (0.01 to 0.1%). This chain uses TRBV19 with TRBJ1-5; D is ambiguous. Trimming removed 3 bases at V and 4 bases at J, with 4 bases between. Per germline, CDR1 LNHDA and CDR2 SQIVND (reference sequence). The CDR3 has 12 amino acids. The CDR3 spells CASSIPNQPQHF. For the CDR3, the DNA is TGTGCCAGTAGTATCCCGAATCAGCCCCAGCATTTT. Full variable domain (outside the CDR3, taken from reference TRBV19 and TRBJ1-5): DGGITQSPKYLFRKEGQNVTLSCEQNLNHDAMYWYRQDPGQGLRLIYYSQIVNDFQKGDIAEGYSVSREKKESFPLTVTSAQKNPTAFYLCASSIPNQPQHFGDGTRLSIL.

By share, this clone counts as medium-sized. The genes are TRBV4-2 and TRBJ2-2; 10 nucleotides line up with TRBD1. Germline V gene sequence: CDR1 LGHNA, CDR2 YNFKEQ. The V gene end was trimmed by 5 bases and the J gene end by 0 bases; junction bases not matched to a gene: 3. This CDR3 is built from 16 residues. DNA of the CDR3: TGTGCCAGCAGCACCGGACAGGGGGCGAACACCGGGGAGCTGTTTTTT. Its translation: CASSTGQGANTGELFF.

CDR3 region: CASSPPEGLMNTEAFF. The CDR3 DNA reads TGTGCCAGCTCACCACCGGAGGGGCTCATGAACACTGAAGCTTTCTTT. The chain employs TRBV18 and TRBJ1-1, with D possibly being TRBD1 (5 bases). This CDR3 has 16 amino acids. Between the trimmed V and J ends, which lost 0 bases and 0 bases, there was a span of 11 bases. Germline CDR1 is KGHSH and CDR2 is LQKENI.

This clone has at least ten counts. This chain uses TRBV11-2 with TRBJ2-7, with TRBD2 identical over 8 bases. CDR3 length equals 15 residues. Germline loops: CDR1 SGHAT, CDR2 FQNNGV. Germline trimming cut 4 bases from V and 4 bases from J; bases unmatched to any gene: 9. This CDR3 reads CASSSQGLGTYEQYF. In DNA form, the CDR3 reads TGTGCCAGCAGCTCCCAGGGACTAGGAACTTACGAGCAGTACTTC.

The rearrangement links TRBV20-1 to TRBJ2-5; TRBD2 matches at 14 bases. V lost 2 bases to trimming and J lost 5 bases; unmatched junction nucleotides: 10. The germline V gene has CDR1 DFQATT and CDR2 SNEGSKA (reference sequence). This CDR3 comprises 17 residues. CDR3 sequence (DNA): TGCAGTGCTAGAAGACGGACTAGCGGGAGGACAGGGGAGACCCAGTACTTC. Encoded protein: CSARRRTSGRTGETQYF.